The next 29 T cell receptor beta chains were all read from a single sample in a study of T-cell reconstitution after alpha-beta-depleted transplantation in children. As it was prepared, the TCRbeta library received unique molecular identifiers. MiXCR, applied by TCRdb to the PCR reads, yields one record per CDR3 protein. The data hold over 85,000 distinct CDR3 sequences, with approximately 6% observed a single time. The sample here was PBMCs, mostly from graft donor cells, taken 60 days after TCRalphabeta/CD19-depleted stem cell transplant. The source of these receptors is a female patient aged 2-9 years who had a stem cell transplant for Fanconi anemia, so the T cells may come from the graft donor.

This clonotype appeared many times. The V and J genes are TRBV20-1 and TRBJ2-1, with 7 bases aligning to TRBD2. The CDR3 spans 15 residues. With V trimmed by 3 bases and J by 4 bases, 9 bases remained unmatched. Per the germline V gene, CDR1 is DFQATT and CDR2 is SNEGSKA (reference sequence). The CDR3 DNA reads TGCAGTGCTAGCGGGAGTGGGGGGGGTTACAATGAGCAGTTCTTC. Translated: CSASGSGGGYNEQFF.

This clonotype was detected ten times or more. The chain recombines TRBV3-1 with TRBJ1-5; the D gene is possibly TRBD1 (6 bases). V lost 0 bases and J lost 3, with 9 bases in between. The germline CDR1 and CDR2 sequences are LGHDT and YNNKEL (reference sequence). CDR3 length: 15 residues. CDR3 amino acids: CASSQDRGSNQPQHF. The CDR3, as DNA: TGTGCCAGCAGCCAAGACAGGGGCTCCAATCAGCCCCAGCATTTT. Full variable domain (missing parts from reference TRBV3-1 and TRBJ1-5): DTAVSQTPKYLVTQMGNDKSIKCEQNLGHDTMYWYKQDSKKFLKIMFSYNNKELIINETVPNRFSPKSPDKAHLNLHINSLELGDSAVYFCASSQDRGSNQPQHFGDGTRLSIL.

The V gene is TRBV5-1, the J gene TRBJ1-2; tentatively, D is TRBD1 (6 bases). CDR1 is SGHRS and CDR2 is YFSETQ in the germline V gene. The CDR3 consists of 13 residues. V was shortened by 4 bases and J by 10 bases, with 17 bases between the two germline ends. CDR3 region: CASSTRDTGAYTF. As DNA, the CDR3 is TGCGCCAGCAGCACTCGGGACACGGGGGCCTACACCTTC. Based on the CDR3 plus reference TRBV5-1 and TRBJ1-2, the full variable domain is KAGVTQTPRYLIKTRGQQVTLSCSPISGHRSVSWYQQTPGQGLQFLFEYFSETQRNKGNFPGRFSGRQFSNSRSEMNVSTLELGDSALYLCASSTRDTGAYTFGSGTRLTVV.

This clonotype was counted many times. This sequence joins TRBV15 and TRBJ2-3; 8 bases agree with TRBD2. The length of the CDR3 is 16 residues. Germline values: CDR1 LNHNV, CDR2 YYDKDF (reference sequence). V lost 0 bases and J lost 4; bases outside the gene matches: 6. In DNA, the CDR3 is TGTGCCACCAGCAGAGAAGCGGGGGTGGTGCCAGATACGCAGTATTTT. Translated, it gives CATSREAGVVPDTQYF.

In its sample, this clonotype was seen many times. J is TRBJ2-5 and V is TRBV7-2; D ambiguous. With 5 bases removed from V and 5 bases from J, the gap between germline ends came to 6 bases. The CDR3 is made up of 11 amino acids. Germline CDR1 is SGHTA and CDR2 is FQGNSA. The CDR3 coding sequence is TGTGCCAGCAGCCGACTCGAGACCCAGTACTTC. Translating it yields CASSRLETQYF.

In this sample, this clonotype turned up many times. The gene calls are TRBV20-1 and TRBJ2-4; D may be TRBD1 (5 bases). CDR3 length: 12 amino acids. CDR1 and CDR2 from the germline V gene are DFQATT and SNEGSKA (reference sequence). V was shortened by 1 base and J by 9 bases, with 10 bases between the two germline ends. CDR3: CSARGQWGIQYF. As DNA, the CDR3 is TGCAGTGCTAGAGGACAGTGGGGCATTCAGTACTTC.

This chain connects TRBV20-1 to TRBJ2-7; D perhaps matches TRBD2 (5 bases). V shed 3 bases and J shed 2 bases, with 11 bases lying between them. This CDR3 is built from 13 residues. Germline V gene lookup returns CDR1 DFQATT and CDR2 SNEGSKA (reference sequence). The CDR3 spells CSASRGYPYEQYF. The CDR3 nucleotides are TGCAGTGCTAGTCGCGGGTACCCCTACGAGCAGTACTTC.

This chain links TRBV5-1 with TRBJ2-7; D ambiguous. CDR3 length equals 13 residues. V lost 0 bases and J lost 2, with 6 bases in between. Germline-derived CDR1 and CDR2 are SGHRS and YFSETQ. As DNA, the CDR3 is TGCGCCAGCAGCTTGGTAGGGCCCTACGAGCAGTACTTC. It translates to CASSLVGPYEQYF.

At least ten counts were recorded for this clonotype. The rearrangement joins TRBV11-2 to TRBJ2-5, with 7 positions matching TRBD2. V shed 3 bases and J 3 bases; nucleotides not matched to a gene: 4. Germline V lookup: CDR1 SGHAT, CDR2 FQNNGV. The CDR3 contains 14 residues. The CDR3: CASSLWDYEETQYF. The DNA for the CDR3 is TGTGCCAGCAGCTTGTGGGACTATGAAGAGACCCAGTACTTC.

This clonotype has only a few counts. The CDR3: CSASSGGAGNTGELFF. The CDR3 coding sequence is TGCAGTGCTAGTTCCGGGGGGGCGGGAAACACCGGGGAGCTGTTTTTT. The V and J genes are TRBV20-1 and TRBJ2-2; 8 bases align to TRBD2. In germline, CDR1 is DFQATT, CDR2 SNEGSKA (reference sequence). The trim removed 3 bases at V and 2 bases at J, leaving 8 bases unmatched. The CDR3 has 16 amino acids.

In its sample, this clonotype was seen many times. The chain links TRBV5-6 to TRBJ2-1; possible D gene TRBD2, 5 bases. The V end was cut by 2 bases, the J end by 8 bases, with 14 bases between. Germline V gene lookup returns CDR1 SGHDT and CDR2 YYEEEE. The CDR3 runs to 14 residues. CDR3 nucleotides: TGTGCCAGCAGCTTCCGGGGATTGAGCGATGAGCAGTTCTTC. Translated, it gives CASSFRGLSDEQFF.

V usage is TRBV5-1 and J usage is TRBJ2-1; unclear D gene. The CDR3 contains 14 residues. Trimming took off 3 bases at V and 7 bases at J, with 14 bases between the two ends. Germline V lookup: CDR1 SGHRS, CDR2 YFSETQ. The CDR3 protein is CASSSNAMQNEQFF. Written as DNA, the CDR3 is TGCGCCAGCAGCTCTAACGCCATGCAAAATGAGCAGTTCTTC.

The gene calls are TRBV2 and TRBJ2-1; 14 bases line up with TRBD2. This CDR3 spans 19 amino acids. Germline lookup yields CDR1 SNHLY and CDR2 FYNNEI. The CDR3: CTFSPAGLAGGITYNEQFF. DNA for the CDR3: TGTACCTTCTCCCCCGCCGGACTAGCGGGAGGAATTACCTACAATGAGCAGTTCTTC.

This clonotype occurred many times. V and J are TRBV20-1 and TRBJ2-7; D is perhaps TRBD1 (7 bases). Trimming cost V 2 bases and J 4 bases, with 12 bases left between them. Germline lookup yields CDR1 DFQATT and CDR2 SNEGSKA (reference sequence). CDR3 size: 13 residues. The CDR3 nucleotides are TGCAGTGCTAGACAGGGGGGACGATACGAGCAGTACTTC. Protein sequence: CSARQGGRYEQYF.

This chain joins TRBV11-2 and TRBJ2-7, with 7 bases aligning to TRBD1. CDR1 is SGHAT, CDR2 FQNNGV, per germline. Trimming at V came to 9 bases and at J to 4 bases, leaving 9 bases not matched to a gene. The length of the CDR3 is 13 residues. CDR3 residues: CASRGPSPYEQYF. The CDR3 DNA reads TGTGCCAGTAGGGGGCCTTCCCCGTACGAGCAGTACTTC.

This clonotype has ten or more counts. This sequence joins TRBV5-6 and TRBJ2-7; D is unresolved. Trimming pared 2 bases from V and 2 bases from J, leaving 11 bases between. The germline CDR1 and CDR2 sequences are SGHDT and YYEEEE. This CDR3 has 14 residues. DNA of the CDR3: TGTGCCAGCAGCTTTAGTCAGATCACCTACGAGCAGTACTTC. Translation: CASSFSQITYEQYF.

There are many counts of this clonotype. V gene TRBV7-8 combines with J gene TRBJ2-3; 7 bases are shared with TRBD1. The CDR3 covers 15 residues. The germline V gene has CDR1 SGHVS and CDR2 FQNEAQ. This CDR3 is CAEGAFSSSTDTQYF. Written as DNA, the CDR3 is TGTGCTGAGGGGGCGTTTTCCTCTAGCACAGATACGCAGTATTTT.

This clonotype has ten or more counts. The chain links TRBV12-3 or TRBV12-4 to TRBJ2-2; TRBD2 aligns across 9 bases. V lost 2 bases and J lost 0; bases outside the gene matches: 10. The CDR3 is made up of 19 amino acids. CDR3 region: CASSLTRTSDPSNTGELFF. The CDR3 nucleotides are TGTGCCAGCAGTTTAACCCGGACTAGCGACCCTTCGAACACCGGGGAGCTGTTTTTT.

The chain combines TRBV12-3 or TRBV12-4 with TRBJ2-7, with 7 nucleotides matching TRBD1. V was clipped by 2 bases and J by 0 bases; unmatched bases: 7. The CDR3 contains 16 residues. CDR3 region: CASSLTPTGFSYEQYF. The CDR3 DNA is TGTGCCAGCAGTTTAACCCCGACAGGGTTCTCCTACGAGCAGTACTTC.

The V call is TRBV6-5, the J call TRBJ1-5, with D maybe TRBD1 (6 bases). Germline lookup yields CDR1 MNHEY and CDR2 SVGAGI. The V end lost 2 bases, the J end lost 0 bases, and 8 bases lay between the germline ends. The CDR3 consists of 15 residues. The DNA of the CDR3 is TGTGCCAGCAGTTACGGGGGGCTTAGCAATCAGCCCCAGCATTTT. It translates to CASSYGGLSNQPQHF.

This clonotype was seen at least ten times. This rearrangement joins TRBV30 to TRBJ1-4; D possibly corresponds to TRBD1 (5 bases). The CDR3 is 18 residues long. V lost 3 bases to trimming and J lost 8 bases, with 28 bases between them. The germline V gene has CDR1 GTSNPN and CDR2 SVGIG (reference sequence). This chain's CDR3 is CAWSHVQGRPSYQEKLFF. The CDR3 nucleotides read TGTGCCTGGAGCCATGTCCAGGGCCGGCCGAGTTATCAAGAAAAACTGTTTTTT.

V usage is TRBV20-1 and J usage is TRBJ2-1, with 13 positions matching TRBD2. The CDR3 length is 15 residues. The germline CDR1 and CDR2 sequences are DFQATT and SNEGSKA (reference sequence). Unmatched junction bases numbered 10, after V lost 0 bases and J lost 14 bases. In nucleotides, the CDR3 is TGCAGTGCTAGAGACGGGACTAGCGGGACAATTCGAAAGTTCTTC. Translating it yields CSARDGTSGTIRKFF.

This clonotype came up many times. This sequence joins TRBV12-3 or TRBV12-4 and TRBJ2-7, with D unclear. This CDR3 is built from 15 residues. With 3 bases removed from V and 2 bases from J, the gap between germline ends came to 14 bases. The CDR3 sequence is CASSFRRISPYEQYF. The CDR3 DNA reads TGTGCCAGCAGTTTTCGGCGGATTTCTCCCTACGAGCAGTACTTC.

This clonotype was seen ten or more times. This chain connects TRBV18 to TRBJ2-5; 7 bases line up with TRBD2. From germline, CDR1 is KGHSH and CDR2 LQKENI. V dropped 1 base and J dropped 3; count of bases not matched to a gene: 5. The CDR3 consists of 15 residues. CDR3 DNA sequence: TGTGCCAGCTCACCACGGACTAGAGGGGAAGAGACCCAGTACTTC. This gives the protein CASSPRTRGEETQYF. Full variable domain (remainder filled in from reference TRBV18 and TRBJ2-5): NAGVMQNPRHLVRRRGQEARLRCSPMKGHSHVYWYRQLPEEGLKFMVYLQKENIIDESGMPKERFSAEFPKEGPSILRIQQVVRGDSAAYFCASSPRTRGEETQYFGPGTRLLVL.

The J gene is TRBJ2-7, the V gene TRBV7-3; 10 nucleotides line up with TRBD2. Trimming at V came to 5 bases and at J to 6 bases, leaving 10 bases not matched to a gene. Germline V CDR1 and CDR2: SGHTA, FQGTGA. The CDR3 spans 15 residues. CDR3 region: CASSPRSGGAFEQYF. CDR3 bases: TGTGCCAGCAGCCCCCGGAGCGGGGGGGCGTTCGAGCAGTACTTC.

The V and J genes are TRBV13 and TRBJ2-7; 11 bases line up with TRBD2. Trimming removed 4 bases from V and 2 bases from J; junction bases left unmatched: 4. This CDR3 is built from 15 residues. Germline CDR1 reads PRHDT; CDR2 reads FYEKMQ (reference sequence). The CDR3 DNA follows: TGTGCCAGCAGCTCGACTAGCGGGACTGCCTACGAGCAGTACTTC. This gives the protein CASSSTSGTAYEQYF.

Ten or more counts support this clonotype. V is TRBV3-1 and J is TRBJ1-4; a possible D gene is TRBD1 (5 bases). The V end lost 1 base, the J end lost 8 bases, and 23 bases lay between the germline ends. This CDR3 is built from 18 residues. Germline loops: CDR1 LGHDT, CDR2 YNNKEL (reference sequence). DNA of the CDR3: TGTGCCAGCAGCCAAGTAACCCCCCGGGCGCACAAGGGGGAAAAACTGTTTTTT. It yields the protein CASSQVTPRAHKGEKLFF.

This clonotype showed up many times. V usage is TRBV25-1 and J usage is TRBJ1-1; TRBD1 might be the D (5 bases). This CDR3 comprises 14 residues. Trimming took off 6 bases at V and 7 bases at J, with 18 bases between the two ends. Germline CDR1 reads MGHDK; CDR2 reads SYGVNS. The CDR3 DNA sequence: TGTGCCAGCAGCCCCCAGGGCAGAACATATGAAGCTTTCTTT. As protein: CASSPQGRTYEAFF.

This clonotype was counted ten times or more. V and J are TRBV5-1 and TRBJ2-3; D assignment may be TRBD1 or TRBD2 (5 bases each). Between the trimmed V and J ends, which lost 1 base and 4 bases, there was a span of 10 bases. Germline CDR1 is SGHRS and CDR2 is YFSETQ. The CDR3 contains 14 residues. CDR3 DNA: TGCGCCAGCAGCTTGACGGGGCGTCCAGATACGCAGTATTTT. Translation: CASSLTGRPDTQYF.